The 4 T cell receptor beta chains below were found in one sample sequenced in a study of cytomegalovirus exposure and HLA in healthy donors. 60 Vbeta and 13 Jbeta primers were used in PCR. The data were produced by immunoSEQ multiplex PCR, yet TCRdb's version contains in-frame clones alone and is incomplete. Listed are about 170,000 clones; less than 0.95% falls within the top ten. Material: PBMCs. The source of these receptors is a woman between 18 and 29 years old in good health and CMV-seropositive.

J is TRBJ2-5 and V is TRBV2; D is unresolved. This CDR3 contains 11 residues. Germline V gene lookup returns CDR1 SNHLY and CDR2 FYNNEI. The V gene lost 6 bases and the J gene lost 2 bases, with 4 bases spanning the gap. The CDR3 coding sequence is TGTGCCAGCAGACTGCAAGAGACCCAGTACTTC. This codes for CASRLQETQYF. Together with reference TRBV2 and TRBJ2-5, the CDR3 gives the full variable domain: EPEVTQTPSHQVTQMGQEVILRCVPISNHLYFYWYRQILGQKVEFLVSFYNNEISEKSEIFDDQFSVERPDGSNFTLKIRSTKLEDSAMYFCASRLQETQYFGPGTRLLVL.

The V gene is TRBV14, the J gene TRBJ1-2; D is perhaps TRBD1 (6 bases). V dropped 3 bases and J dropped 6 bases, with 11 bases sitting between them. The CDR3 covers 13 residues. Germline CDR1 is SGHDN and CDR2 is FVKESK. CDR3 nucleotide sequence: TGTGCCAGCAGCCACCACAGGGCCGATGGCTACACCTTC. Translation gives CASSHHRADGYTF.

The chain employs TRBV4-1 and TRBJ1-1, with TRBD1 matching 9 bases. Germline V gene lookup returns CDR1 MGHRA and CDR2 YSYEKL. The trim removed 5 bases at V and 11 bases at J, leaving 21 bases unmatched. The CDR3 covers 17 residues. In DNA, the CDR3 is TGCGCCAGCAGCTCCCATATTCCGGGACAGGGTGGGTTCTGGGCTTTCTTT. Encoded protein: CASSSHIPGQGGFWAFF.

V is TRBV27 and J is TRBJ2-6, with 9 bases lining up with TRBD1. The germline CDR1 and CDR2 sequences are MNHEY and SMNVEV (reference sequence). The CDR3 loop spans 20 amino acids. V lost 6 bases to trimming and J lost 0 bases; unmatched junction nucleotides: 15. The CDR3 here is CASRPGSPTGGSSGANVLTF. The CDR3 DNA follows: TGTGCCAGCAGACCTGGCTCCCCGACAGGGGGGTCCTCTGGGGCCAACGTCCTGACTTTC.